The source of this T cell receptor (beta chain) is a study of beta chain features in type 1 diabetes. Across the study: Cell yields, gender and age were comparable in patients and healthy donors.

The study, taken as a whole, reports: Within the patient group, naive, central memory and Treg TCRB repertoires appeared more similar to each other than within healthy donors. A pattern of fewer insertions and more deletions at VDJ junctions was seen in type 1 diabetes patients.

Only a few counts were recorded for this clone. The antigen remains undetermined. The investigators reverse transcribed all of the isolated RNA, so they sequenced expressed TCRB transcripts. Naive, central memory and regulatory T cell samples came to a mean of approximately 3.6 million reads. Repertoires were generated with immunoSEQ multiplex PCR, while TCRdb's copy carries only in-frame clones and drops some. The profile shows hundreds of thousands of clones, more than 9% of them singletons. This TCR was recovered from a woman aged 18-35 years in good health. The specimen was naive CD4+ T cells from blood.

In DNA, the CDR3 is TGTGCCAGCAGCACACAGGGTGGCTACACCTTC. The encoded protein is CASSTQGGYTF. The chain uses TRBV6-6 and TRBJ1-2, with D perhaps TRBD1 (6 bases). Germline CDR1 is MNHNY and CDR2 is SVGAGI (reference sequence). V lost 6 bases, J lost 7 bases, and 9 bases lay in between. The CDR3 runs to 11 residues.